This T cell receptor beta chain is drawn from a study of shared clonotypes between healthy human individuals. Using immunoSEQ multiplex PCR, the repertoire was profiled, and TCRdb retains in-frame clones only, with some absent. The profile shows approximately 2.1 million clones, 85% to 95% of them singletons. Germline V CDR1 and CDR2: SGHNT, YYREEE (reference sequence). With 2 bases removed from V and 2 bases from J, the gap between germline ends came to 14 bases. This CDR3 region has 15 residues. Sequenced input: naive CD4+ T cells from PBMCs. The subset here: CD45RA+ positively selected. J is TRBJ2-7 and V is TRBV5-4; TRBD1 or TRBD2 may be the D gene (6 bases each). This TCR derives from a man aged 18 to 35 in good health. Some clones in this sample may be carry-over from other donors' samples. CDR3 sequence reads: CASSLGGGYTYEQYF. CDR3 coding DNA: TGTGCCAGCAGCTTAGGAGGGGGTTACACCTACGAGCAGTACTTC.